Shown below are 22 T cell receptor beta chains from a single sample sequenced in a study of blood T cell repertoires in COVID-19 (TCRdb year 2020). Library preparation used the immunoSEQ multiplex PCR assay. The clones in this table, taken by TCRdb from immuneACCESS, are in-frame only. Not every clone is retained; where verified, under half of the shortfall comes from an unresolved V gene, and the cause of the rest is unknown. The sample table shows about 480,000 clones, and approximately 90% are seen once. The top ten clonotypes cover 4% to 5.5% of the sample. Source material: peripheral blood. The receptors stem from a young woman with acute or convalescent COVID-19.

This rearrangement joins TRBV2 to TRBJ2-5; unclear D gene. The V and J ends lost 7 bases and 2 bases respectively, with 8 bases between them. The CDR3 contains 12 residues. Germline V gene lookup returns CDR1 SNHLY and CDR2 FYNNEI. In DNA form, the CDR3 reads TGTGCCAGCACTATAGAACAAGAGACCCAGTACTTC. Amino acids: CASTIEQETQYF.

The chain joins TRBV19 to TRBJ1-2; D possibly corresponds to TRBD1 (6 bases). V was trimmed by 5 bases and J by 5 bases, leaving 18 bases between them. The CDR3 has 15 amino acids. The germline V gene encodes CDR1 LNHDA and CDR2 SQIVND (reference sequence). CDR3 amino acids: CASSQLSDRNYGYTF. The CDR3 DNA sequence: TGTGCCAGTAGTCAATTATCGGACAGAAATTATGGCTACACCTTC.

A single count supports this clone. The CDR3 region is CASSLTPGTVNYEQYF. DNA for the CDR3: TGCGCCAGCAGCTTGACCCCCGGGACAGTAAACTACGAGCAGTACTTC. The chain carries TRBV5-1 and TRBJ2-7, with 7 bases identical to TRBD1. The CDR3 sequence is 16 residues long. V lost 1 base, J lost 3 bases, and 10 bases stayed unmatched. Germline V lookup: CDR1 SGHRS, CDR2 YFSETQ.

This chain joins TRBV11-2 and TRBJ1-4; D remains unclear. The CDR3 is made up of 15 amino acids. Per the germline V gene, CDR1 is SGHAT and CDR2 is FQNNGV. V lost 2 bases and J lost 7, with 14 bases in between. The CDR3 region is CASSLRSTPGEKLFF. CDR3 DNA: TGTGCCAGCAGCTTAAGGTCCACCCCGGGTGAAAAACTGTTTTTT.

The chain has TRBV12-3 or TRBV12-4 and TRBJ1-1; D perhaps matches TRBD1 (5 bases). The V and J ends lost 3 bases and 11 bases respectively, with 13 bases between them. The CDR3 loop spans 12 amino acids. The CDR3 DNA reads TGTGCCAGCAGTTTTCAAGTAGGGGTTGCTTTCTTT. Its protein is CASSFQVGVAFF.

The CDR3 is CASSHLPQAYGYTF. CDR3 coding DNA: TGCGCCAGCAGTCACCTTCCCCAGGCCTATGGCTACACCTTC. The chain is built from TRBV23-1 and TRBJ1-2; D gene unclear. TRBV23-1 counts as an open reading frame of uncertain function. With 3 bases removed from V and 4 bases from J, the gap between germline ends came to 12 bases. There are 14 residues in the CDR3.

Here the CDR3 DNA reads TGTGCCAGCAGCGCCGGACAGGGGCTGGGCGAGCAGTACTTC. Its translation is CASSAGQGLGEQYF. The genes are TRBV5-4 and TRBJ2-7; TRBD1 aligns across 9 bases. Germline V gene lookup returns CDR1 SGHNT and CDR2 YYREEE (reference sequence). V lost 4 bases and J lost 6; bases outside the gene matches: 8. This CDR3 region has 14 residues.

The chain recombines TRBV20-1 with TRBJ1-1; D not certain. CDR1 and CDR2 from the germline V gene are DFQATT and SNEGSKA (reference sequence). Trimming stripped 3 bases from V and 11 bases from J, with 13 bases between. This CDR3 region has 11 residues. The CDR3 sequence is CSASPETVAFF. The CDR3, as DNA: TGCAGTGCTAGCCCGGAGACCGTGGCTTTCTTT.

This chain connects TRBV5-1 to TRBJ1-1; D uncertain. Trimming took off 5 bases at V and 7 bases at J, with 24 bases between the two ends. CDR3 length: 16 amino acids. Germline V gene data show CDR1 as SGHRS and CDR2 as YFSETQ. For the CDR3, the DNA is TGCGCCAGCAGACTCGTTGAGGCGTTAGAAGAGGGTGAAGCTTTCTTT. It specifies CASRLVEALEEGEAFF.

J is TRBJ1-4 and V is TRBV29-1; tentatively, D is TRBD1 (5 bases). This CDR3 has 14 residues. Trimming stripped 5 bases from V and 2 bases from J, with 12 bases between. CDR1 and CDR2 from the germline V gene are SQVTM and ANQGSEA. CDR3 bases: TGCAGCGTTTTCCAGGGATCTACTAATGAAAAACTGTTTTTT. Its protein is CSVFQGSTNEKLFF.

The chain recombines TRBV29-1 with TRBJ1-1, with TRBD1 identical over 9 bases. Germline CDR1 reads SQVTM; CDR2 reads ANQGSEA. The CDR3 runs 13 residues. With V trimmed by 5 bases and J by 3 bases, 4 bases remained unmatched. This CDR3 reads CSVLGQGYTEAFF. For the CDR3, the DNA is TGCAGCGTTCTCGGACAGGGGTACACTGAAGCTTTCTTT.

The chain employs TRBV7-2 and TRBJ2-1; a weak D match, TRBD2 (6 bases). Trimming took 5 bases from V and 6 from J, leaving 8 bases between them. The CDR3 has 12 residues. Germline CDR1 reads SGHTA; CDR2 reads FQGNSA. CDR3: CASSRAGNEQFF. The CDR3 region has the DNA TGTGCCAGCAGCCGAGCGGGCAATGAGCAGTTCTTC.

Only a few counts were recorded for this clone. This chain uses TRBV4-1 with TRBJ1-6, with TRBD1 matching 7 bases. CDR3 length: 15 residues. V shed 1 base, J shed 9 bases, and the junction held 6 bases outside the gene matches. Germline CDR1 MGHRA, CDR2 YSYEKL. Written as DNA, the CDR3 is TGCGCCAGCAGCCAAGTACGAGACAGGGTTTCACCCCTCCACTTT. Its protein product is CASSQVRDRVSPLHF.

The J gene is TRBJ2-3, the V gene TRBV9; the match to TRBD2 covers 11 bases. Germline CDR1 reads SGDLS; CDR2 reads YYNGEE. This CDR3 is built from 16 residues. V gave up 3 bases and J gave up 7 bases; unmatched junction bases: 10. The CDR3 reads CASSAPLAGGANTQYF. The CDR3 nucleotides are TGTGCCAGCAGCGCCCCCCTAGCGGGGGGTGCGAATACGCAGTATTTT.

In DNA, the CDR3 is TGCGCCAGCAGCTTTTACAGGGGTCGGGGCACTGAAGCTTTCTTT. Its translation is CASSFYRGRGTEAFF. The chain couples TRBV5-1 to TRBJ1-1; 7 nucleotides line up with TRBD1. Per germline, CDR1 SGHRS and CDR2 YFSETQ. Losses at the gene ends were 2 bases for V and 4 bases for J; bases not matched to a gene: 8. The CDR3 is made up of 15 amino acids. The full variable domain, its missing parts supplied by reference TRBV5-1 and TRBJ1-1, is KAGVTQTPRYLIKTRGQQVTLSCSPISGHRSVSWYQQTPGQGLQFLFEYFSETQRNKGNFPGRFSGRQFSNSRSEMNVSTLELGDSALYLCASSFYRGRGTEAFFGQGTRLTVV.

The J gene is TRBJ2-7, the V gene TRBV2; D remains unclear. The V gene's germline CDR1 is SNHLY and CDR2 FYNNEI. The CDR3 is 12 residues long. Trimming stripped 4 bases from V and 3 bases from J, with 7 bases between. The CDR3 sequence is CASSVQVYEQYF. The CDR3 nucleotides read TGTGCCAGCAGTGTCCAGGTCTACGAGCAGTACTTC.

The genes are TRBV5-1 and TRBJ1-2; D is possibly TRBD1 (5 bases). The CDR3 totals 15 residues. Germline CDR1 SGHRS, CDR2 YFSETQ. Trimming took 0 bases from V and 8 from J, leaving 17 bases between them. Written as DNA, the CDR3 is TGCGCCAGCAGCTTGGCCGGTGGCAGGGTGCCGGGCTACACCTTC. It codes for CASSLAGGRVPGYTF.

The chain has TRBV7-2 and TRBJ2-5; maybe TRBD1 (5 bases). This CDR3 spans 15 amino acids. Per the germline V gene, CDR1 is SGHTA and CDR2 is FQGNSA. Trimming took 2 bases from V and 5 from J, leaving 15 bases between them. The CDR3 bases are TGTGCCAGCAGCTTATTAGGCAGGGAATGGGAGACCCAGTACTTC. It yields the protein CASSLLGREWETQYF.

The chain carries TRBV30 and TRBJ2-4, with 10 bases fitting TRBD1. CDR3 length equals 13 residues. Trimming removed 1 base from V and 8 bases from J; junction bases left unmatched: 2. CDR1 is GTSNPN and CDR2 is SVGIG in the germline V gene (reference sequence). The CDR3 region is CAWSGTGGDIQYF. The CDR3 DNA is TGTGCCTGGAGTGGGACAGGGGGAGACATTCAGTACTTC.

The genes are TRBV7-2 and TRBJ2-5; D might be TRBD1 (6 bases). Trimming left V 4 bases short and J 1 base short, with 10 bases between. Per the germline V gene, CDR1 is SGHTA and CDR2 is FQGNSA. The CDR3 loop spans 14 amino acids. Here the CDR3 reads CASSSRQVQETQYF. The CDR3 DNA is TGTGCCAGCAGCTCAAGACAGGTCCAAGAGACCCAGTACTTC.

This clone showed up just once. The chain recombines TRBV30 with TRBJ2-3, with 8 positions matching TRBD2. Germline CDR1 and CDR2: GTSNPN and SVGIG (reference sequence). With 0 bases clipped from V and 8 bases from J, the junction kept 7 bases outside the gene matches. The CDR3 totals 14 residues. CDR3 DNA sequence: TGTGCCTGGAGTGTAGACCCAGCGGGGGTTACGCAGTATTTT. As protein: CAWSVDPAGVTQYF.

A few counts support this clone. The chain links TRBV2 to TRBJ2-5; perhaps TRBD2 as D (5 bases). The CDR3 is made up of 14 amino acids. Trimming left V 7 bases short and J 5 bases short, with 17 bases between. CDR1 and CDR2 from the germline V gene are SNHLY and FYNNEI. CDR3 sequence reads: CASIFGETGETQYF. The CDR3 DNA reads TGTGCCAGCATTTTCGGGGAAACTGGGGAGACCCAGTACTTC.